The clone carrying this T cell receptor (beta chain) was found a few times. Its antigen is not identified. The sample belongs to a study of vaccination and CD4 T cells after COVID-19. CDR3 length: 16 residues. V lost 5 bases to trimming and J lost 3 bases, with 18 bases between them. Germline CDR1 is LNHDA and CDR2 is SQIVND (reference sequence). Treatment reported: roughly ten-day PBMC culture with coronavirus spike peptide pools or control peptides (ViraFEST assay). Via ViraFEST, peptide pools expanded antigen-specific T cells before TCR sequencing. Sequencing of cultured CD4+ T cell DNA used the Oncomine TCR Beta short-read assay. Someone extracted genomic DNA from cultured CD4+ T cells. TCRdb passed the PCR reads through MiXCR, listing each CDR3 protein once. Here the sample spans around 11,000 distinct CDR3 sequences, around 55% being singletons. Study outcomes and limitations: In convalescent patients, a median around 85% of reactive clones appeared only post-vaccination. No early post-infection timepoints were studied, and convalescent patients studied were relatively few.

The sequence was collected from a human donor who had recovered from COVID-19. The source material was CD4+ T cells from blood, cultured in vitro. The J gene is TRBJ2-3, the V gene TRBV19; weak D call: TRBD1 (6 bases). The CDR3 DNA sequence: TGTGCCAGTAGTCCCATGACAGGACCCATTACAGATACGCAGTATTTT. It translates to CASSPMTGPITDTQYF. The full variable domain, in which reference TRBV19 and TRBJ2-3 provide the parts outside the CDR3, is DGGITQSPKYLFRKEGQNVTLSCEQNLNHDAMYWYRQDPGQGLRLIYYSQIVNDFQKGDIAEGYSVSREKKESFPLTVTSAQKNPTAFYLCASSPMTGPITDTQYFGPGTRLTVL.